A selection of T cell receptor beta chains follows, all from one sample in a study of blood T cell repertoires in COVID-19. The protocol was immunoSEQ multiplex PCR, while the TCRdb copy is restricted to in-frame clones and leaves out a portion. The table lists 200,000 to 250,000 clones, approximately 78% of them singletons, with approximately 8% in the top ten. Sample: peripheral blood. The receptors originated from a woman older than 75 with COVID-19, enrolled during active disease. Both conserved end residues are part of each CDR3. The D gene is left open where the match is weak. Size tells how often a clone was seen (once, few, many) or the class of an expanded clone, and some rows leave it out.

clone size,J gene,V gene,D gene,CDR3 protein,CDR3 DNA
NA,TRBJ2-5,TRBV7-2,TRBD2,CASSYRLAGEVRETQYF,TGTGCCAGCAGCTACAGACTAGCGGGAGAGGTTAGAGAGACCCAGTACTTC
NA,TRBJ2-7,TRBV5-4,NA,CASSLAVSGIDEQYF,TGTGCCAGCAGCTTGGCCGTTTCCGGGATCGACGAGCAGTACTTC
NA,TRBJ1-3,TRBV5-1,NA,CASRDSSGNTIYF,TGCGCCAGCAGAGATAGCTCTGGAAACACCATATATTTT
NA,TRBJ2-2,TRBV30,NA,CAYSNTGELFF,TGTGCCTACTCGAACACCGGGGAGCTGTTTTTT
few,TRBJ2-5,TRBV11-2,NA,CASGGSGALRETQYF,TGTGCCAGCGGGGGCTCCGGGGCCCTAAGGGAGACCCAGTACTTC
NA,TRBJ2-5,TRBV3-1/TRBV3-2,NA,CASSHTRQETQYF,TGTGCCAGCAGCCACACACGCCAAGAGACCCAGTACTTC
NA,TRBJ2-1,TRBV21-1,NA,CASSRQGWGDDEQFF,TGTGCCAGCAGCAGACAGGGTTGGGGAGATGATGAGCAGTTCTTC
NA,TRBJ2-1,TRBV28,NA,CASKVSGSEQFF,TGTGCCAGCAAGGTTAGCGGAAGTGAGCAGTTCTTC
NA,TRBJ1-2,TRBV19,NA,CASRGSGGSHGYTF,TGTGCCAGTAGGGGATCGGGAGGGAGTCATGGCTACACCTTC
NA,TRBJ2-5,TRBV3-1/TRBV3-2,TRBD2,CASSQSGGGETQYF,TGTGCCAGCAGCCAAAGCGGGGGAGGAGAGACCCAGTACTTC
NA,TRBJ2-3,TRBV7-2,TRBD2,CASSIAGGPTDTQYF,TGTGCCAGCAGTATAGCGGGAGGGCCTACAGATACGCAGTATTTT
NA,TRBJ1-1,TRBV2,TRBD1,CASSKQGYEAFF,TGTGCCAGCAGCAAACAGGGGTATGAAGCTTTCTTT
NA,TRBJ1-3,TRBV28,TRBD1,CASIQDRVDNTIYF,TGTGCCAGCATCCAAGACAGGGTTGACAACACCATATATTTT
NA,TRBJ1-1,TRBV11-2,NA,CASSLGLQSEAFF,TGTGCCAGCAGCTTAGGGCTACAGAGTGAAGCTTTCTTT
NA,TRBJ2-7,TRBV11-2,NA,CASSSDSGFGEQYF,TGTGCCAGCAGCTCAGACTCCGGGTTCGGCGAGCAGTACTTC
NA,TRBJ1-1,TRBV11-2,TRBD1,CASSLGRGRNTEAFF,TGTGCCAGCAGCTTAGGCAGGGGGAGGAACACTGAAGCTTTCTTT
once,TRBJ1-1,TRBV7-6,NA,CASSRRAEAFF,TGTGCCAGCAGCCGCAGGGCAGAAGCTTTCTTT
NA,TRBJ1-1,TRBV2,NA,CASTPLHLIGEAFF,TGTGCCAGCACCCCGCTCCACCTAATCGGGGAAGCTTTCTTT
few,TRBJ1-1,TRBV27,NA,CASTLGRGASEAFF,TGTGCCAGCACCCTCGGGCGGGGCGCAAGTGAAGCTTTCTTT
NA,TRBJ2-5,TRBV19,NA,CASRIQSYQETQYF,TGTGCCAGTAGGATTCAGTCGTACCAAGAGACCCAGTACTTC
NA,TRBJ1-5,TRBV28,TRBD1,CASSLGGQGKQPQHF,TGTGCCAGCAGTTTAGGGGGACAGGGGAAACAGCCCCAGCATTTT
NA,TRBJ1-2,TRBV19,NA,CATQRAGLDYGYTF,TGTGCCACCCAGCGGGCGGGTTTGGACTATGGCTACACCTTC
many,TRBJ1-2,TRBV28,NA,CASRPRGAGGYTF,TGTGCCAGCAGACCCCGGGGGGCGGGAGGCTACACCTTC
NA,TRBJ2-2,TRBV5-1,NA,CASSLETVSNTGELFF,TGCGCCAGCAGCTTGGAAACAGTTTCGAACACCGGGGAGCTGTTTTTT
NA,TRBJ2-7,TRBV7-6,TRBD1,CASSLEQGASYEQYF,TGTGCCAGCAGCTTAGAACAGGGGGCGTCCTACGAGCAGTACTTC
NA,TRBJ1-2,TRBV18,NA,CASSPIRQEVVYTF,TGTGCCAGCTCACCAATCAGGCAGGAGGTGGTCTACACCTTC
NA,TRBJ2-7,TRBV10-3,TRBD2,CAISEDGRAAGGQYF,TGTGCCATCAGTGAAGACGGGAGGGCCGCCGGCGGGCAGTACTTC
NA,TRBJ2-7,TRBV4-3,TRBD1,CASSQVGTGGSEQYF,TGCGCCAGCAGCCAAGTAGGGACAGGGGGCTCCGAGCAGTACTTC
NA,TRBJ1-2,TRBV27,NA,CASSLRGSRRKYNYGYTF,TGTGCCAGCAGTCTCCGAGGGAGCCGAAGAAAATATAACTATGGCTACACCTTC
few,TRBJ1-5,TRBV18,TRBD1,CASSPVRGTDLHF,TGTGCCAGCTCACCAGTCAGGGGGACCGATCTGCATTTT
once,TRBJ2-7,TRBV19,NA,CASKTETTYEQYF,TGTGCCAGTAAAACGGAGACTACCTACGAGCAGTACTTC
NA,TRBJ1-2,TRBV7-8,TRBD1,CASSLSGTAINYGYTF,TGTGCCAGCAGCTTATCCGGGACAGCGATCAACTATGGCTACACCTTC
NA,TRBJ2-2,TRBV24-1,NA,CATSDGAALDSGELFF,TGTGCCACCAGTGATGGGGCCGCTCTAGATTCCGGGGAGCTGTTTTTT
NA,TRBJ1-2,TRBV6-5,NA,CASSAGYGYTF,TGTGCCAGCAGCGCCGGCTATGGCTACACCTTC
NA,TRBJ1-6,TRBV19,NA,CASSTNSGAYNSPLHF,TGTGCCAGTAGTACCAACTCGGGTGCCTATAATTCACCCCTCCACTTT
NA,TRBJ1-1,TRBV7-2,TRBD1,CASSPTGGMNTEAFF,TGTGCCAGCAGCCCGACAGGGGGGATGAACACTGAAGCTTTCTTT
NA,TRBJ2-7,TRBV2,TRBD2,CASSRGGSNYEQYF,TGTGCCAGCAGCCGGGGGGGCAGTAATTACGAGCAGTACTTC
NA,TRBJ2-7,TRBV27,TRBD2,CASSPGLAGGLYSYEQYF,TGTGCCAGCAGTCCGGGACTAGCGGGGGGCCTTTACTCCTACGAGCAGTACTTC
NA,TRBJ1-4,TRBV18,TRBD1,CASSSPGQGNEKLFF,TGTGCCAGCTCATCTCCGGGACAGGGGAATGAAAAACTGTTTTTT
NA,TRBJ2-2,TRBV6-5,NA,CASSRTANTGELFF,TGTGCCAGCAGCCGTACGGCGAACACCGGGGAGCTGTTTTTT
NA,TRBJ2-1,TRBV9,TRBD2,CASTLVAGATYNEQFF,TGTGCCAGCACCTTAGTAGCGGGGGCCACTTACAATGAGCAGTTCTTC
NA,TRBJ2-3,TRBV6-5,NA,CASTNQRSTDTQYF,TGTGCCAGCACCAATCAGAGGAGCACAGATACGCAGTATTTT
NA,TRBJ2-1,TRBV11-2,NA,CASSYLGGGVDEQFF,TGTGCCAGCAGTTATCTAGGGGGGGGCGTCGATGAGCAGTTCTTC
NA,TRBJ2-3,TRBV15,TRBD2,CATSSLRGVRYTDTQYF,TGTGCCACCAGCAGTCTCCGGGGGGTGAGGTACACAGATACGCAGTATTTT
NA,TRBJ2-1,TRBV30,NA,CAWSTSVSEQFF,TGTGCCTGGAGTACTTCGGTTTCTGAGCAGTTCTTC
NA,TRBJ1-2,TRBV6-5,TRBD1,CASSFDRVGGYTF,TGTGCCAGCAGTTTCGACAGGGTCGGTGGCTACACCTTC
few,TRBJ1-5,TRBV6-5,NA,CASLFAGGQPQHF,TGTGCCAGCCTTTTTGCGGGGGGGCAGCCCCAGCATTTT
NA,TRBJ1-5,TRBV12-5,TRBD1,CASGLVLGQKNQPQHF,TGTGCTAGTGGTTTGGTACTGGGACAGAAGAATCAGCCCCAGCATTTT
once,TRBJ1-5,TRBV6-5,NA,CASRREGKNSQPQHF,TGTGCCAGCAGGAGGGAGGGGAAAAATAGTCAGCCCCAGCATTTT
NA,TRBJ1-1,TRBV30,NA,CAWRDIPNTEAFF,TGTGCCTGGAGGGACATCCCTAACACTGAAGCTTTCTTT